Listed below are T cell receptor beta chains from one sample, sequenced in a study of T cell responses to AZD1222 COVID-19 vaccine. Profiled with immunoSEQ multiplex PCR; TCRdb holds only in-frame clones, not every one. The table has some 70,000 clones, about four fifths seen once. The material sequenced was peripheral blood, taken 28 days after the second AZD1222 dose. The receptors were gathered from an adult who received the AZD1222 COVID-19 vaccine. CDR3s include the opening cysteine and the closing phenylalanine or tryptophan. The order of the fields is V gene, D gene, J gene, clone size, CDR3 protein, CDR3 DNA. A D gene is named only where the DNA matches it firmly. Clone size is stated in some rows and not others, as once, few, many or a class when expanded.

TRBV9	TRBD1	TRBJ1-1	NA	CASSTTGGANTEAFF	TGTGCCAGCAGCACGACAGGGGGCGCGAACACTGAAGCTTTCTTT
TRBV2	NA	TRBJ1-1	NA	CASSVGLRVGAFF	TGTGCCAGCAGTGTGGGGCTAAGGGTCGGGGCTTTCTTT
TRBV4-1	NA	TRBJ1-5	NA	CASSQDRGSNQPQHF	TGCGCCAGCAGCCAAGACAGGGGCAGCAATCAGCCCCAGCATTTT
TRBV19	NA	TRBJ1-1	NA	CASSMFGGTEAFF	TGTGCCAGTAGTATGTTTGGAGGGACTGAAGCTTTCTTT
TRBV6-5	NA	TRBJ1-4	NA	CASRRDLNEKLFF	TGTGCCAGCAGGAGGGACCTTAATGAAAAACTGTTTTTT
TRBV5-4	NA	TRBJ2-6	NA	CASSDSSGANVLTF	TGTGCCAGCAGCGACAGCTCTGGGGCCAACGTCCTGACTTTC
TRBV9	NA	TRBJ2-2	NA	CASSVNPVAGELFF	TGTGCCAGCAGCGTAAACCCGGTAGCCGGGGAGCTGTTTTTT
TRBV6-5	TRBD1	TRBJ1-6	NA	CASRTGLTPLHF	TGTGCCAGCAGGACAGGGTTGACACCCCTCCACTTT
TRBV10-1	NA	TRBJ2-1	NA	CASSESTHYNEQFF	TGCGCCAGCAGTGAGTCGACCCACTACAATGAGCAGTTCTTC
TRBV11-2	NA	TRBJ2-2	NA	CASSTSRGTGELFF	TGTGCCAGCAGCACCAGCAGGGGCACCGGGGAGCTGTTTTTT
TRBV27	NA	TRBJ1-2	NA	CASSLGGNGYTF	TGTGCCAGCAGTTTGGGAGGGAATGGCTACACCTTC
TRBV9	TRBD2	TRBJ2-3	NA	CASSVGTSGDSTDTQYF	TGTGCCAGCAGCGTCGGGACTAGCGGGGATAGCACAGATACGCAGTATTTT
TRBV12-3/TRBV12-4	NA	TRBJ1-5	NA	CASSLFENQPQHF	TGTGCCAGCAGTTTATTCGAAAATCAGCCCCAGCATTTT
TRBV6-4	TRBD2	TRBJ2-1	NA	CASSVWAGAYNEQFF	TGTGCCAGCAGTGTTTGGGCGGGAGCCTACAATGAGCAGTTCTTC
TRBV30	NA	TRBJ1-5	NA	CAFKGRSSGNQPQHF	TGTGCCTTTAAAGGGAGGTCTTCAGGCAATCAGCCCCAGCATTTT
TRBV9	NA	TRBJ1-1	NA	CASSVALDTEAFF	TGTGCCAGCAGCGTAGCCTTGGACACTGAAGCTTTCTTT
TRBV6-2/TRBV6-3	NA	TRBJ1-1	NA	CASSYSENTEAFF	TGTGCCAGCAGTTATTCGGAGAACACTGAAGCTTTCTTT
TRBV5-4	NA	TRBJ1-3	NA	CASSLAGGNTIYF	TGTGCCAGCAGCTTAGCGGGGGGAAACACCATATATTTT
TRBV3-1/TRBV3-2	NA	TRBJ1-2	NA	CASSQDSFPRGYTF	TGTGCCAGCAGCCAAGACTCGTTCCCTCGGGGCTACACCTTC
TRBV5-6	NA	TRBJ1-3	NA	CASTNPSYGSSSGNTIYF	TGTGCCAGCACCAACCCTTCATACGGTAGTTCCTCTGGAAACACCATATATTTT
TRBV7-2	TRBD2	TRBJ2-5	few	CASSPQRGEGETQYF	TGTGCCAGCAGCCCCCAGCGGGGGGAGGGGGAGACCCAGTACTTC
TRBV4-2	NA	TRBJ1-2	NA	CASSLNPREGVWYGYTF	TGTGCCAGCAGCCTAAACCCGCGGGAGGGGGTTTGGTATGGCTACACCTTC
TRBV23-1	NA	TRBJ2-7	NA	CASSPNGMRGGAASTSSYEQYF	TGCGCCAGCAGTCCCAATGGGATGAGGGGCGGGGCCGCCAGCACCTCCTCCTACGAGCAGTACTTC
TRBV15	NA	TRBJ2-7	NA	CATSRGGSNYEQYF	TGTGCCACCAGCAGAGGGGGTAGTAACTACGAGCAGTACTTC
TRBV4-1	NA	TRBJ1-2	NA	CASSQDHVLGYGYTF	TGCGCCAGCAGCCAAGATCACGTGTTGGGGTATGGCTACACCTTC
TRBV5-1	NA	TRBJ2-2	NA	CASSLGTGNTGELFF	TGCGCCAGCAGCTTAGGTACAGGGAACACCGGGGAGCTGTTTTTT
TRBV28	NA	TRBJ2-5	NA	CASSHRDARQETQYF	TGTGCCAGCAGTCACCGGGACGCCCGGCAAGAGACCCAGTACTTC
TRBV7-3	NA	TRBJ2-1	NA	CASSSDRNNEQFF	TGTGCCAGCAGCTCGGACCGGAACAATGAGCAGTTCTTC
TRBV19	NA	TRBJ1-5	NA	CASSNGNQPQHF	TGTGCCAGTAGTAATGGCAATCAGCCCCAGCATTTT
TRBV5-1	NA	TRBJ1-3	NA	CASSFGGDSGNTIYF	TGCGCCAGCAGCTTCGGGGGCGACTCTGGAAACACCATATATTTT
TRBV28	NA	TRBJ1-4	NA	CASIHNEKLFF	TGTGCCAGCATACATAATGAAAAACTGTTTTTT
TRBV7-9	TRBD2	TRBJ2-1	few	CASSLVAGGLNEQFF	TGTGCCAGCAGCTTAGTAGCGGGGGGTCTTAATGAGCAGTTCTTC
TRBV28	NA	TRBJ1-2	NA	CASSSSGIGYGYTF	TGTGCCAGCAGCTCCTCGGGGATTGGCTATGGCTACACCTTC
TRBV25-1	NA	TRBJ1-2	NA	CASSNKEGLGYGYTF	TGTGCCAGCAGTAACAAGGAGGGTTTAGGATATGGCTACACCTTC
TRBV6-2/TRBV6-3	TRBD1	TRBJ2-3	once	CASSYRTGGIGDTQYF	TGTGCCAGCAGTTACCGGACAGGGGGCATTGGAGATACGCAGTATTTT
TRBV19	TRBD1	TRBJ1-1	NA	CASKKGQGLQHTEAFF	TGTGCCAGCAAAAAAGGACAGGGGCTCCAACATACTGAAGCTTTCTTT
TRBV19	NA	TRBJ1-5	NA	CASTSAGLGWPQHF	TGTGCCAGTACTTCAGCCGGATTGGGTTGGCCCCAGCATTTT
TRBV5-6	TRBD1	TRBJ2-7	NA	CASSNSPGGPYEQYF	TGTGCCAGCAGCAATTCGCCAGGGGGTCCCTACGAGCAGTACTTC
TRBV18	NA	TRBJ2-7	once	CASSPRGRSSYEQYF	TGTGCCAGCTCACCTCGGGGACGGAGCTCCTACGAGCAGTACTTC
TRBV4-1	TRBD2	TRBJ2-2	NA	CASSLDSGGAAGELFF	TGCGCCAGCAGCCTCGATAGCGGGGGGGCTGCCGGGGAGCTGTTTTTT
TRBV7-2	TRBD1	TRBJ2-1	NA	CASSPRWTGGPSFYNEQFF	TGTGCCAGCAGCCCCCGGTGGACAGGGGGCCCTTCTTTCTACAATGAGCAGTTCTTC
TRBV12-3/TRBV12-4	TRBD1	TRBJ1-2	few	CASSLDRGRGYTF	TGTGCCAGCAGTTTAGACAGGGGGCGTGGCTACACCTTC
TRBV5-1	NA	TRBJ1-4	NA	CASSLVAGTTNEKLFF	TGCGCCAGCAGCTTGGTGGCAGGGACAACTAATGAAAAACTGTTTTTT
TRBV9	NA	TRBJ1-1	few	CASSPNVIQEPNTEAFF	TGTGCCAGCAGCCCAAACGTAATCCAGGAACCGAACACTGAAGCTTTCTTT
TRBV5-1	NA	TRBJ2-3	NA	CASSLELANTDTQYF	TGCGCCAGCAGCTTGGAACTAGCAAACACAGATACGCAGTATTTT
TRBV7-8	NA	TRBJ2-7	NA	CASSSHKWEIKAEQYF	TGTGCCAGCAGCTCCCACAAATGGGAGATCAAGGCCGAGCAGTACTTC
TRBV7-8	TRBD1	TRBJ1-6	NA	CASSSRQGHGNSPLHF	TGTGCCAGCAGCTCCAGACAGGGTCACGGTAATTCACCCCTCCACTTT
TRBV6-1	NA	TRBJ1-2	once	CASSEAGVDTF	TGTGCCAGCAGTGAAGCCGGGGTAGACACCTTC
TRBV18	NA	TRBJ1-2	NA	CASSPALTENYGYTF	TGTGCCAGCTCACCAGCTTTAACAGAGAACTATGGCTACACCTTC
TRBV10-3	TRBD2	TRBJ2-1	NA	CAISHGTSGGASYNEQFF	TGTGCCATCAGTCATGGGACTAGCGGGGGGGCCAGCTACAATGAGCAGTTCTTC
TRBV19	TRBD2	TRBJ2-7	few	CASSIGLAGFSSYEQYF	TGTGCCAGTAGTATAGGACTAGCGGGGTTTTCTTCCTACGAGCAGTACTTC
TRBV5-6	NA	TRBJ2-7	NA	CASSLLGLSYEQYF	TGTGCCAGCAGCTTGTTAGGCCTCTCCTACGAGCAGTACTTC
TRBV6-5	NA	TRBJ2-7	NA	CASTDAGTAYEQYF	TGTGCCAGCACCGACGCGGGGACAGCCTACGAGCAGTACTTC
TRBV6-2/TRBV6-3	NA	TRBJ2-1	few	CASSYPPWRGPYNEQFF	TGTGCCAGCAGTTACCCCCCTTGGCGGGGTCCTTACAATGAGCAGTTCTTC
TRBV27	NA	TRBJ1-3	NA	CASKIRVSGNTIYF	TGTGCCAGCAAGATCAGGGTTTCCGGAAACACCATATATTTT
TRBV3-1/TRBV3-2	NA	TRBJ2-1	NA	CASSQYRESGEQFF	TGTGCCAGCAGCCAATACAGGGAATCCGGTGAGCAGTTCTTC
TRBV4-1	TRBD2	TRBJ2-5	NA	CASSTPSGAETQYF	TGCGCCAGCAGCACCCCTAGCGGGGCGGAGACCCAGTACTTC
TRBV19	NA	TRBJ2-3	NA	CASSSLTDTQYF	TGTGCCAGTAGTTCCCTCACAGATACGCAGTATTTT
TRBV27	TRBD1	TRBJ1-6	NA	CASSFGSGGQGGYALHF	TGTGCCAGCAGTTTTGGTTCGGGGGGACAGGGGGGGTACGCCCTCCACTTT
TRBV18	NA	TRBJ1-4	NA	CASSGEGEKLFF	TGTGCCAGCTCAGGGGAGGGAGAAAAACTGTTTTTT